The rows below give T cell receptor beta chains drawn from one sample of a study of identical twins. TCRdb independently ran MiXCR on the 5' RACE reads; one entry per CDR3 protein. The sample lists roughly 500,000 distinct CDR3 sequences; around 20% were seen once. These data also featured in a second study, about T cells expressing NK-cell markers.

The sequenced sample consisted of CD4+ T cells sorted from blood. These receptors came from a woman in her late teens or twenties in good health. The CDR3 runs from the conserved cysteine through the conserved F or W.

CASSLIVDTQYF,TRBV11-3,TRBJ2-3
CASSLARTLGTQYF,TRBV7-2,TRBJ2-5
CSASDSRSYGYTF,TRBV20-1,TRBJ1-2
CASSQLGERTEAFF,TRBV3-1,TRBJ1-1
CASTPGLAHNEQFF,TRBV6-1,TRBJ2-1
CASFDGGGPYEQYF,TRBV2,TRBJ2-7
CASSQAQGAGVGNIQYF,TRBV4-2,TRBJ2-4
CASSAWGSEAFF,TRBV2,TRBJ1-1
CATSRDPGTSGGSYNEQFF,TRBV15,TRBJ2-1
CASSFRQGHRDEQFF,TRBV5-6,TRBJ2-1
CSANGEQYNEQFF,TRBV20-1,TRBJ2-1
CASSLVPNYGYTF,TRBV5-1,TRBJ1-2
CASSQRIQRTLPGANVLTF,TRBV3-1,TRBJ2-6
CARSGRSGNTIYF,TRBV2,TRBJ1-3
CASSLERYFPNEQFF,TRBV7-9,TRBJ2-1
CAISEQLAKNIQYF,TRBV10-3,TRBJ2-4
CASTKQGTGYGQYF,TRBV25-1,TRBJ2-7
CASGLWREKLFF,TRBV12-5,TRBJ1-4
CASSLDRGQPQHF,TRBV12-3/TRBV12-4,TRBJ1-5
CVISPRGGGKHNEQFF,TRBV6-2/TRBV6-3,TRBJ2-1
CASSPALITDTQYF,TRBV5-1,TRBJ2-3
CSAIQGLAGGRNEQFF,TRBV29-1,TRBJ2-1
CASSSNGEGARGEQYF,TRBV7-3,TRBJ2-7
CASSEVGGMDQPQHF,TRBV25-1,TRBJ1-5
CASSRALVRGYEQYF,TRBV3-1,TRBJ2-7
CASTFSSGNEQFF,TRBV5-4,TRBJ2-1
CAGSPQETQYF,TRBV11-2,TRBJ2-5
CSARETGEGKTQYF,TRBV20-1,TRBJ2-5
CASSRGGLNTGELFF,TRBV6-2/TRBV6-3,TRBJ2-2
CASSQSVAKNIQYF,TRBV4-3,TRBJ2-4
CASSSVGGSGYTF,TRBV5-6,TRBJ1-2
CSVVWTVEAFF,TRBV29-1,TRBJ1-1
CASTLGRTARVAYF,TRBV28,TRBJ2-7
CASESGTDTQYF,TRBV12-3/TRBV12-4,TRBJ2-3
CASSPGLAGVLNTGELFF,TRBV5-1,TRBJ2-2
CASSSGTGTEAFF,TRBV5-1,TRBJ1-1
CASSYTFREPQHF,TRBV6-2/TRBV6-3,TRBJ1-5
CSASGDWPSSYNEQFF,TRBV20-1,TRBJ2-1
CASSLAGIPNQPQHF,TRBV2,TRBJ1-5
CASSLQSGDEQFF,TRBV5-5,TRBJ2-1
CASSPGQGNEKLFF,TRBV12-3/TRBV12-4,TRBJ1-4
CASSQDDQPQHF,TRBV3-1,TRBJ1-5
CSARRGASQETQYF,TRBV20-1,TRBJ2-5
CSARAPGLARDNEQFF,TRBV20-1,TRBJ2-1
CSAMPPTGVRETQYF,TRBV20-1,TRBJ2-5
CASSEGGHGYTF,TRBV2,TRBJ1-2
CASSLGLALSYEQFF,TRBV7-2,TRBJ2-1
CASSLRDSWGVAFF,TRBV12-3/TRBV12-4,TRBJ1-1
CASSLTRVYGYTF,TRBV7-2,TRBJ1-2
CASSPRQQYSYGYTF,TRBV14,TRBJ1-2
CAWSGAGETQYF,TRBV30,TRBJ2-5